This T cell receptor beta chain stems from a study of cytomegalovirus exposure and HLA in healthy donors. General observations from the study: Later, an analysis found that common viral pathogens appeared to be linked with several of the most significant clusters. Reportedly, a later analysis found an Asian-associated ancestry cluster had fewer N-insertions than the approximately 700-donor mean.

The CDR3 runs to 16 residues. The germline gives CDR1 SGHNT, CDR2 YYREEE (reference sequence). The V and J ends lost 4 bases and 5 bases, in that order; junction bases with no gene match: 10. This clone was picked up a small number of times. Antigen specificity is unknown. Unrecorded immune exposures were likely, despite nominal health at sampling. The PCR contained 60 Vbeta and 13 Jbeta primers. Produced via immunoSEQ multiplex PCR; TCRdb's table is partial and in-frame only. The sample contains 220,000 or so clones, approximately 79% of which appear only once. J is TRBJ2-5 and V is TRBV5-4; 11 positions agree with TRBD2. The clonotype originates from a man aged 50-59 years in good health and CMV-seronegative. The sequenced sample was PBMCs. The CDR3 DNA reads as TGTGCCAGCAGCCCGCTAACTAGCGGGAGCATGGAGACCCAGTACTTC. Translating it yields CASSPLTSGSMETQYF.